A single sample gave rise to the 27 T cell receptor beta chains below, sequenced in a study of identical twins. Each CDR3 protein is one row after TCRdb ran MiXCR on the 5' RACE reads. The table lists a few hundred thousand distinct CDR3 sequences, more than 6.5% of them singletons, with less than 2.5% in the top ten. This sample was also put to use in a study of yellow fever vaccine responses in identical twins.

The specimen sequenced was memory (CD45RO+) T cells sorted from blood. Receptors originate from a woman under 30 in good health.

This clonotype was detected only a few times. This rearrangement joins TRBV13 to TRBJ1-4; 9 bases line up with TRBD1. Looked up from germline, CDR1 is PRHDT and CDR2 is FYEKMQ (reference sequence). Trimming at V came to 4 bases and at J to 7 bases, leaving 10 bases not matched to a gene. The CDR3 runs to 16 residues. Written as DNA, the CDR3 is TGTGCCAGCAGCTCCTACCCCGGGACAGGGCCTGAAAAACTGTTTTTT. Residues: CASSSYPGTGPEKLFF.

This clonotype occurred a few times. The chain carries TRBV6-1 and TRBJ2-2; 8 nucleotides match TRBD2. This CDR3 region has 16 residues. The germline CDR1 and CDR2 sequences are MNHNS and SASEGT. Unmatched junction bases numbered 3, after V lost 0 bases and J lost 3 bases. CDR3 amino acids: CASSEATSGYTGELFF. The CDR3 DNA reads TGTGCCAGCAGTGAAGCCACTAGCGGATACACCGGGGAGCTGTTTTTT.

This clonotype was detected many times. V and J are TRBV20-1 and TRBJ2-1; D ambiguous. The germline gives CDR1 DFQATT, CDR2 SNEGSKA (reference sequence). Trimming stripped 1 base from V and 9 bases from J, with 13 bases between. This CDR3 spans 13 amino acids. The CDR3 DNA follows: TGCAGTGCTAGAGGATCCCTTACGGGTGAGCAGTTCTTC. Protein product: CSARGSLTGEQFF.

This clonotype showed up just a few times. The V gene is TRBV6-1, the J gene TRBJ2-1, with D possibly being TRBD2 (6 bases). Per the germline V gene, CDR1 is MNHNS and CDR2 is SASEGT. The V end was cut by 8 bases, the J end by 2 bases, with 16 bases between. CDR3 length: 15 amino acids. The CDR3 DNA follows: TGTGCCAGCGGTCCGGAGGGTGGGGCCTACAATGAGCAGTTCTTC. The encoded protein is CASGPEGGAYNEQFF.

This clonotype was seen repeatedly, ten times or more. The chain is built from TRBV7-9 and TRBJ2-1; 13 nucleotides align to TRBD2. Germline V gene sequence: CDR1 SEHNR, CDR2 FQNEAQ (reference sequence). The CDR3 sequence is 15 residues long. Trimming at V came to 5 bases and at J to 7 bases, leaving 5 bases not matched to a gene. Here the CDR3 DNA reads TGTGCCAGCAGCCCGACTAGCGGGGGGTGGAATGAGCAGTTCTTC. Translated: CASSPTSGGWNEQFF.

Only a few counts were recorded for this clonotype. The chain carries TRBV9 and TRBJ2-3; no definite D call. The CDR3 runs to 12 residues. The V gene's germline CDR1 is SGDLS and CDR2 YYNGEE. The V gene lost 1 base and the J gene lost 5 bases, with 5 bases spanning the gap. In DNA form, the CDR3 reads TGTGCCAGCAGCGTATTTGGAGATACGCAGTATTTT. Translating it yields CASSVFGDTQYF.

This clonotype was seen only a few times. The chain joins TRBV7-2 to TRBJ2-3; 7 bases fit TRBD2. V shed 7 bases and J 8 bases; nucleotides not matched to a gene: 18. This CDR3 is 16 amino acids long. CDR1 is SGHTA and CDR2 is FQGNSA in the germline V gene. The CDR3 nucleotides read TGTGCCAGCAACCGAGGGAGGCTCCCCTCGGGGGGTACGCAGTATTTT. This translates into CASNRGRLPSGGTQYF.

This rearrangement joins TRBV19 to TRBJ2-1, with 11 nucleotides matching TRBD2. The J segment lost 10 bases and the V segment lost 1 base, leaving 12 bases of the junction unmatched. Per germline, CDR1 LNHDA and CDR2 SQIVND (reference sequence). This CDR3 has 17 residues. CDR3 sequence (DNA): TGTGCCAGTAGTATAGGCCCTGGTAGCGGGAGGGCCCCGGAGCAGTTCTTC. It is translated as CASSIGPGSGRAPEQFF.

This clonotype was recorded at least ten times. This sequence joins TRBV2 and TRBJ1-2; no definite D call. The length of the CDR3 is 11 residues. Germline V gene sequence: CDR1 SNHLY, CDR2 FYNNEI. The V end was cut by 7 bases, the J end by 6 bases, with 9 bases between. The DNA of the CDR3 is TGTGCCAGCACCGTAACCCATGGCTACACCTTC. It encodes CASTVTHGYTF.

The chain is built from TRBV7-2 and TRBJ2-1; 7 nucleotides align to TRBD2. This CDR3 comprises 16 residues. Germline values: CDR1 SGHTA, CDR2 FQGNSA. Losses at the gene ends were 1 base for V and 3 bases for J; bases not matched to a gene: 6. The CDR3 DNA reads TGTGCCAGCAGCTTAGTTATAAGCGGGGACTACAATGAGCAGTTCTTC. This encodes CASSLVISGDYNEQFF. The full variable domain, completed using reference TRBV7-2 and TRBJ2-1, is GAGVSQSPSNKVTEKGKDVELRCDPISGHTALYWYRQSLGQGLEFLIYFQGNSAPDKSGLPSDRFSAERTGGSVSTLTIQRTQQEDSAVYLCASSLVISGDYNEQFFGPGTRLTVL.

This clonotype has just a few counts. This chain joins TRBV7-3 and TRBJ1-6; TRBD1 matches at 9 bases. There are 14 residues in the CDR3. The germline gives CDR1 SGHTA, CDR2 FQGTGA. V shed 4 bases and J 7 bases; nucleotides not matched to a gene: 2. The CDR3 coding sequence is TGTGCCAGCAGCTGGGGACAGGGCAATTCACCCCTCCACTTT. It specifies CASSWGQGNSPLHF.

The chain employs TRBV10-3 and TRBJ2-1; TRBD2 matches at 9 bases. The CDR3 consists of 16 residues. CDR1 is ENHRY, CDR2 SYGVKD, per germline. The J segment lost 2 bases and the V segment lost 4 bases, leaving 6 bases of the junction unmatched. The CDR3 reads CAISGETSGTYNEQFF. The CDR3 region has the DNA TGTGCCATCAGTGGGGAGACTAGCGGTACCTACAATGAGCAGTTCTTC.

The chain uses TRBV12-3 or TRBV12-4 and TRBJ2-1; D is uncertain. The CDR3 loop spans 15 amino acids. Trimming stripped 6 bases from V and 1 base from J, with 13 bases between. The CDR3 DNA reads as TGTGCCAGCAGGTTCCTCGTGACTTCCTACAATGAGCAGTTCTTC. Residues: CASRFLVTSYNEQFF.

This clonotype was found many times. The chain links TRBV12-3 or TRBV12-4 to TRBJ2-1; D unclear. The CDR3 consists of 11 residues. Trimming left V 1 base short and J 9 bases short, with 4 bases between. CDR3 sequence reads: CASSLGGEQFF. DNA of the CDR3: TGTGCCAGCAGTTTAGGGGGTGAGCAGTTCTTC.

The sample holds a few counts of this clonotype. The J gene is TRBJ1-1, the V gene TRBV5-1; D gene uncertain. The CDR3 consists of 13 residues. Germline CDR1 SGHRS, CDR2 YFSETQ. V lost 2 bases and J 5 bases, leaving 10 bases between the germline ends. DNA for the CDR3: TGCGCCAGCAGCTTACCGGACTCAACTGAAGCTTTCTTT. Translated, it gives CASSLPDSTEAFF.

The genes are TRBV28 and TRBJ1-2; no definite D call. The CDR3 is made up of 13 amino acids. The germline CDR1 and CDR2 sequences are MDHEN and SYDVKM. The V end lost 3 bases, the J end lost 5 bases, and 10 bases lay between the germline ends. The CDR3 loop is CASSLDAKYGYTF. The CDR3 DNA sequence: TGTGCCAGCAGTTTGGACGCGAAGTATGGCTACACCTTC.

This clonotype turned up a few times. CDR3 sequence (DNA): TGTGCCAGCAGTTTCCTCCCTTTAGTCCTCGGGACTGAAGCTTTCTTT. Protein product: CASSFLPLVLGTEAFF. The chain links TRBV12-3 or TRBV12-4 to TRBJ1-1; D is ambiguous. V was trimmed by 3 bases and J by 5 bases, leaving 19 bases between them. The length of the CDR3 is 16 residues.

This chain uses TRBV4-1 with TRBJ2-1; D possibly matches TRBD1 or TRBD2 (5 bases each). The germline V gene encodes CDR1 MGHRA and CDR2 YSYEKL. This CDR3 has 14 amino acids. V was shortened by 8 bases and J by 7 bases, with 18 bases between the two germline ends. The CDR3 DNA reads as TGCGCCAGCCGCCGGGACCCCCTGGGAAATGAGCAGTTCTTC. Translation gives CASRRDPLGNEQFF.

This clonotype was counted a few times. The chain carries TRBV4-2 and TRBJ2-1; D perhaps matches TRBD2 (5 bases). CDR3 size: 17 residues. CDR1 is LGHNA, CDR2 YNFKEQ, per germline. With 0 bases removed from V and 2 bases from J, the gap between germline ends came to 14 bases. The CDR3 DNA reads as TGTGCCAGCAGCCAAGATGGGTCGGGAAGGCCCTACAATGAGCAGTTCTTC. This sequence encodes CASSQDGSGRPYNEQFF.

The chain joins TRBV2 to TRBJ1-2; 8 positions agree with TRBD1. This CDR3 is built from 14 residues. V gave up 7 bases and J gave up 3 bases; unmatched junction bases: 7. Germline CDR1 reads SNHLY; CDR2 reads FYNNEI. The CDR3 DNA is TGTGCCAGCACCAGACAGGGGCGCGACTATGGCTACACCTTC. This gives the protein CASTRQGRDYGYTF.

Ten or more counts support this clonotype. The chain carries TRBV7-2 and TRBJ2-7, with 11 bases fitting TRBD1. The V gene end was trimmed by 2 bases and the J gene end by 3 bases; junction bases not matched to a gene: 3. CDR3 length: 15 residues. Germline CDR1 and CDR2: SGHTA and FQGNSA. DNA of the CDR3: TGTGCCAGCAGCTTATCTGGGACAGGGGGCTACGAGCAGTACTTC. Amino acid sequence: CASSLSGTGGYEQYF.

The V call is TRBV5-8, the J call TRBJ1-2, with D hard to call. V was clipped by 5 bases and J by 5 bases, with 19 bases between them. The CDR3 length is 15 residues. Germline-derived CDR1 and CDR2 are SGHTS and YDEGEE. Here the CDR3 reads CASSPAGPPSYGYTF. DNA for the CDR3: TGTGCCAGCAGTCCCGCCGGGCCCCCTTCTTATGGCTACACCTTC. The full variable domain, in which reference TRBV5-8 and TRBJ1-2 provide the parts outside the CDR3, is EAGVTQSPTHLIKTRGQQATLRCSPISGHTSVYWYQQALGLGLQFLLWYDEGEERNRGNFPPRFSGRQFPNYSSELNVNALELEDSALYLCASSPAGPPSYGYTFGSGTRLTVV.

The chain couples TRBV7-2 to TRBJ2-5, with a tentative D call TRBD2 (6 bases). Germline V gene sequence: CDR1 SGHTA, CDR2 FQGNSA. The CDR3 has 16 amino acids. The V gene lost 5 bases and the J gene lost 0 bases, with 16 bases spanning the gap. The CDR3 nucleotides are TGTGCCAGCAGCCCCCAGTGGGGGAGGTACCAAGAGACCCAGTACTTC. It translates to CASSPQWGRYQETQYF.

This clonotype was detected ten times or more. The rearrangement links TRBV12-3 or TRBV12-4 to TRBJ2-1; 9 bases match TRBD2. This CDR3 has 15 residues. Trimming removed 6 bases from V and 1 base from J; junction bases left unmatched: 4. CDR3 DNA sequence: TGTGCCAGCAGACGCGGGGGGGTTTCCTACAATGAGCAGTTCTTC. Amino acids: CASRRGGVSYNEQFF.

This clonotype was counted at least ten times. This chain links TRBV5-1 with TRBJ2-5; D is uncertain. This CDR3 has 11 residues. Per the germline V gene, CDR1 is SGHRS and CDR2 is YFSETQ. Trimming shortened V by 5 bases and J by 0 bases, and 2 bases separated the two germline ends. CDR3 residues: CASRYQETQYF. Here the CDR3 DNA reads TGCGCCAGCAGATACCAAGAGACCCAGTACTTC.

This clonotype was detected only once. The gene calls are TRBV18 and TRBJ2-3; tentatively, D is TRBD1 (6 bases). Germline values: CDR1 KGHSH, CDR2 LQKENI. V was pared by 2 bases and J by 4 bases, with 10 bases between. CDR3 length: 14 amino acids. CDR3 loop: CASSPGDTADTQYF. CDR3 nucleotide sequence: TGTGCCAGCTCACCAGGGGACACTGCAGATACGCAGTATTTT. Looking up the rest from reference TRBV18 and TRBJ2-3 gives the full variable domain: NAGVMQNPRHLVRRRGQEARLRCSPMKGHSHVYWYRQLPEEGLKFMVYLQKENIIDESGMPKERFSAEFPKEGPSILRIQQVVRGDSAAYFCASSPGDTADTQYFGPGTRLTVL.

The chain recombines TRBV19 with TRBJ2-7; D unresolved. This CDR3 has 15 residues. In germline, CDR1 is LNHDA, CDR2 SQIVND (reference sequence). The V and J ends lost 2 bases and 2 bases respectively, with 13 bases between them. Written as DNA, the CDR3 is TGTGCCAGTAGTATAAGGAACGTCCGCGCCTACGAGCAGTACTTC. Its protein is CASSIRNVRAYEQYF.